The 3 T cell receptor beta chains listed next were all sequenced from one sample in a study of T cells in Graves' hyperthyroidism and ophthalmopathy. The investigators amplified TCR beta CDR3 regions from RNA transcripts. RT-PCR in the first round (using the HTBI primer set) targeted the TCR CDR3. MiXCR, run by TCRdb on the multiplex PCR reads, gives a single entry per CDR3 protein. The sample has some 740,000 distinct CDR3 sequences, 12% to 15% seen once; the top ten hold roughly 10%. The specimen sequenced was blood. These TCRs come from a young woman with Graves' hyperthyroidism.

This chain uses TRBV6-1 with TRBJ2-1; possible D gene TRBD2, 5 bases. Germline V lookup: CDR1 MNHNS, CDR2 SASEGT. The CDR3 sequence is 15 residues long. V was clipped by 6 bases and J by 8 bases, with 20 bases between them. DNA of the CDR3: TGTGCCAGCAGCTCCAGCGGCAGCCCCCCCCATGAGCAGTTCTTC. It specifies CASSSSGSPPHEQFF.

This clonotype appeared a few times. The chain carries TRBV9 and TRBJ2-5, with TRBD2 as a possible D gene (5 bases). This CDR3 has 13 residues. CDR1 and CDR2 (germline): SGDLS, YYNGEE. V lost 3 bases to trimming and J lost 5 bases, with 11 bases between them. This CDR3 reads CASSGAVLETQYF. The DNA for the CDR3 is TGTGCCAGCAGCGGAGCGGTTCTTGAGACCCAGTACTTC.

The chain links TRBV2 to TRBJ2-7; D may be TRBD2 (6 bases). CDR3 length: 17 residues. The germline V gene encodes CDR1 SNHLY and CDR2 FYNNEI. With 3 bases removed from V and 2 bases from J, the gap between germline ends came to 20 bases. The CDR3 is CASSDVWRRGSPYEQYF. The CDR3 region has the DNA TGTGCCAGCAGTGACGTTTGGAGGCGGGGTAGCCCCTACGAGCAGTACTTC.